This TCR beta chain is from a study of T cells in localized non-small cell lung cancer. Regarding the study as a whole: Multi-region tumor sequencing was not done, so intratumor heterogeneity could not be excluded. When the top 100 tumor clones were examined, a median about 60 of them also appeared in the adjacent lung, which was paired and uninvolved. Longer overall survival associated with higher blood T cell density; shorter survival with higher adjacent-lung clonality.

Only in-frame clones appear in the TCRdb table, and some are missing; sequencing was by immunoSEQ multiplex PCR. The sample has under 45,000 clones, about 83% seen once. The CDR3 loop spans 14 amino acids. Deletions cut 1 base from V and 6 bases from J, with 12 bases between. Germline CDR1 reads SGHTA; CDR2 reads FQGNSA. This clone was detected once. Its specificity is unknown. Material: PBMCs, obtained before any cancer treatment. V gene TRBV7-2 combines with J gene TRBJ1-2; D unresolved. The receptor was derived from a man between 40 and 70 years old with stage II lung adenocarcinoma. CDR3 nucleotides: TGTGCCAGCAGCTTAGGGGTGGTGGAAAATGGCTACACCTTC. Amino acid sequence: CASSLGVVENGYTF.